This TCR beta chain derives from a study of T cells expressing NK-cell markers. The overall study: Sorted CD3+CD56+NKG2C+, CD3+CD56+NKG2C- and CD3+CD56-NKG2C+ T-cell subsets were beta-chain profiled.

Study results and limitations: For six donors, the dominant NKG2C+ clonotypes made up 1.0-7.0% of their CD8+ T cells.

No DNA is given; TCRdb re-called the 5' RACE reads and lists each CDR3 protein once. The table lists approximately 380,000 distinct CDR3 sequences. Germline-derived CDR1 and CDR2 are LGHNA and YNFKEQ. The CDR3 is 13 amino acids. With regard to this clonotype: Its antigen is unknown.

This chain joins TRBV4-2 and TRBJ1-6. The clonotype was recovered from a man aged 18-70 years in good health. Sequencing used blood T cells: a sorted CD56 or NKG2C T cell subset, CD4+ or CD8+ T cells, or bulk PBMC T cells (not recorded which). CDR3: CASSQDLVQPLHF.